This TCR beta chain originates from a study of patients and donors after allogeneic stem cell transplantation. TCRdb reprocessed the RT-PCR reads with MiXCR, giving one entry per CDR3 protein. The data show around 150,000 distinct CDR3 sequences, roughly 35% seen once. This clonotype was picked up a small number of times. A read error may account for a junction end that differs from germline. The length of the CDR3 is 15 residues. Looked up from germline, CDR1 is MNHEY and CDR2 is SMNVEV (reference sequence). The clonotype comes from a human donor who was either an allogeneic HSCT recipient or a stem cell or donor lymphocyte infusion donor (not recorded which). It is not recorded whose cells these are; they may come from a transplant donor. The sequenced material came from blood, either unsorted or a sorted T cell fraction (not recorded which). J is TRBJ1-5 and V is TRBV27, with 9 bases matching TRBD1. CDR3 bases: TGTGCCAGCAGTTTATGGTGGGACAGGGATCAGGCCCAGCATTTT. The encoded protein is CASSLWWDRDQAQHF.